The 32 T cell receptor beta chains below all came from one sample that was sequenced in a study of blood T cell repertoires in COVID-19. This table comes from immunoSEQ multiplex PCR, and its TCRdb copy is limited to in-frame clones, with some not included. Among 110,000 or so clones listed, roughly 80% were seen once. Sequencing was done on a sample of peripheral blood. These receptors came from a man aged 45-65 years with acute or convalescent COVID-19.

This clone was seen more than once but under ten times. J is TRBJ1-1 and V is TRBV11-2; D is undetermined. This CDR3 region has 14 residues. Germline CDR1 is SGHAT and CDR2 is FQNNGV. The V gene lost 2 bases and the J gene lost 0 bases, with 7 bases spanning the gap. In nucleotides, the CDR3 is TGTGCCAGCAGCTTAAGCTCGGTGAACACTGAAGCTTTCTTT. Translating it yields CASSLSSVNTEAFF.

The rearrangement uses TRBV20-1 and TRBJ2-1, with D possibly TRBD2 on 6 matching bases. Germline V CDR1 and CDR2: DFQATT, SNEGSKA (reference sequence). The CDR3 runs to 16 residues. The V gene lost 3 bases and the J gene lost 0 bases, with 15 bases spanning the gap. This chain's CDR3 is CSASQKRVSSYNEQFF. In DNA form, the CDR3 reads TGCAGTGCTAGTCAAAAGCGGGTCAGCTCCTACAATGAGCAGTTCTTC.

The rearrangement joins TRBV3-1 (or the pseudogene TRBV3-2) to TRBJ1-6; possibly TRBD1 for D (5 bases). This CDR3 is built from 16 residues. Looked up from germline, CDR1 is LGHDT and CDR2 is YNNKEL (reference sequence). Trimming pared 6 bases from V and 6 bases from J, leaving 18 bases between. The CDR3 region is CASSLKTASSNSPLHF. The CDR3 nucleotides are TGTGCCAGCAGTCTTAAGACAGCTTCATCTAATTCACCCCTCCACTTT.

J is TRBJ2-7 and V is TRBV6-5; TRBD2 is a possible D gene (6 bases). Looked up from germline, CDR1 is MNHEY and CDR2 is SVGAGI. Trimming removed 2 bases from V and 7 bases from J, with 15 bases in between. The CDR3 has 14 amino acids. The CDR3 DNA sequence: TGTGCCAGCAGTTACCGGGAGCGGATGGGGGAGCAGTACTTC. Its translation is CASSYRERMGEQYF.

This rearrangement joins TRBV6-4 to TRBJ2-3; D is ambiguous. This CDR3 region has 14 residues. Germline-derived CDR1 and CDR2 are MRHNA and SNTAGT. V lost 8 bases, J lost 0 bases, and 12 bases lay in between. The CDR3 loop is CASRLSSSTDTQYF. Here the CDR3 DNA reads TGTGCCAGCCGGTTGAGTTCGAGCACAGATACGCAGTATTTT.

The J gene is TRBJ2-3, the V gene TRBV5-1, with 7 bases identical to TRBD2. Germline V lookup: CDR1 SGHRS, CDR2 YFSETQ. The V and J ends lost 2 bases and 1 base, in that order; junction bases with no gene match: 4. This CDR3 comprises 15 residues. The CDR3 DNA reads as TGCGCCAGCAGCTTCGGCAGCGGGGGCACAGATACGCAGTATTTT. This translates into CASSFGSGGTDTQYF.

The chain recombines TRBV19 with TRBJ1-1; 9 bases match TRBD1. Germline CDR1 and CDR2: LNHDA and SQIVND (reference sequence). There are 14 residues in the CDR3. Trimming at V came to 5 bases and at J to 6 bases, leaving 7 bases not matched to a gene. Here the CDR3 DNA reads TGTGCCAGTAGTGACGGGACAGGGACCCCTGAAGCTTTCTTT. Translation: CASSDGTGTPEAFF.

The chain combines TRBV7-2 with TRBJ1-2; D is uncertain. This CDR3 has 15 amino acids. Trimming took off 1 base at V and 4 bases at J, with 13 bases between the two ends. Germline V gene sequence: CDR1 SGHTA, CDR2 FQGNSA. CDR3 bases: TGTGCCAGCAGCTTAGTTCTGGGAGGGTCCTATGGCTACACCTTC. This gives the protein CASSLVLGGSYGYTF.

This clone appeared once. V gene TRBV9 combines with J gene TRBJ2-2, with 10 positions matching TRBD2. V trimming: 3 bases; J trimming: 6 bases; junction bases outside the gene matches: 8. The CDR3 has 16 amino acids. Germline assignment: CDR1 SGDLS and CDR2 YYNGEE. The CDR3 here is CASSAGGTSVPGELFF. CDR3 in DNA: TGTGCCAGCAGCGCAGGCGGGACTAGCGTACCCGGGGAGCTGTTTTTT.

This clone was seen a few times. The CDR3 reads CARSLVHSESSYNEQFF. The CDR3 nucleotides are TGTGCCAGAAGCTTGGTACATAGCGAATCCTCCTACAATGAGCAGTTCTTC. The chain combines TRBV5-3 with TRBJ2-1; D might be TRBD2 (5 bases). TRBV5-3 is identified as an open reading frame with a role that is uncertain. V lost 0 bases to trimming and J lost 0 bases, with 13 bases between them. The CDR3 is made up of 17 amino acids.

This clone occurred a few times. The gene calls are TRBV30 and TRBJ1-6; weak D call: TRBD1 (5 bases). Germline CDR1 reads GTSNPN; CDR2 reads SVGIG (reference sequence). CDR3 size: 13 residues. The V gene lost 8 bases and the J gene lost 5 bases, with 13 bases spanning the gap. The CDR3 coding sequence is TGTGCCGCCCGGGGGGAGCATAATTCACCCCTCCACTTT. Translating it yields CAARGEHNSPLHF.

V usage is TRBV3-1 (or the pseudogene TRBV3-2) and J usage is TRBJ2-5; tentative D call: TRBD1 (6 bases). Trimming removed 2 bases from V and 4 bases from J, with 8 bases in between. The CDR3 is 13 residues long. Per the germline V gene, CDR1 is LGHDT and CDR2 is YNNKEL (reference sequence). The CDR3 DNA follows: TGTGCCAGCAGCCAAAACAGGGTAGAGACCCAGTACTTC. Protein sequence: CASSQNRVETQYF.

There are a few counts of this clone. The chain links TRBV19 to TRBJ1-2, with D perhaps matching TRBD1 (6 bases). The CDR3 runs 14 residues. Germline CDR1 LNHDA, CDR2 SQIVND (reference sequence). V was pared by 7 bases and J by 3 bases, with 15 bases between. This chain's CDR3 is CASTILGGHYGYTF. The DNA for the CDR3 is TGTGCCAGTACCATCCTAGGGGGACACTATGGCTACACCTTC.

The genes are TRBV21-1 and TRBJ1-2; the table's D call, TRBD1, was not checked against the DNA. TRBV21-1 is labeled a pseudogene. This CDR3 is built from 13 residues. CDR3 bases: TGTGCCAGCAGCAGGGCCACCACCTATGGCTACACCTTC. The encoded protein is CASSRATTYGYTF.

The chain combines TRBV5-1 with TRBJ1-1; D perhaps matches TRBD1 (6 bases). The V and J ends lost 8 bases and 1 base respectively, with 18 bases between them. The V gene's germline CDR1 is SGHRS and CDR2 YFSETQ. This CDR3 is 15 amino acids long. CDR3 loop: CASNGQIPGNTEAFF. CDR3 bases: TGCGCCAGTAATGGACAGATCCCAGGGAACACTGAAGCTTTCTTT.

The CDR3 here is CATSAGSGDRELFF. CDR3 nucleotides: TGTGCCACCAGTGCCGGAAGTGGGGACAGGGAGCTGTTTTTT. V is TRBV24-1 and J is TRBJ2-2, with a possible D match to TRBD1 (6 bases). Germline V lookup: CDR1 KGHDR, CDR2 SFDVKD. The germline V and J ends were trimmed by 5 bases and 9 bases, with 15 bases remaining between them. The CDR3 is 14 residues long.

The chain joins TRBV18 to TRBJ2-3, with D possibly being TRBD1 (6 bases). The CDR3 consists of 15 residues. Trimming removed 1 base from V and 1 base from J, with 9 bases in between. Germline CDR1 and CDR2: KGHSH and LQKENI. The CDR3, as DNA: TGTGCCAGCTCACCACAGGGACAACGCACAGATACGCAGTATTTT. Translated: CASSPQGQRTDTQYF.

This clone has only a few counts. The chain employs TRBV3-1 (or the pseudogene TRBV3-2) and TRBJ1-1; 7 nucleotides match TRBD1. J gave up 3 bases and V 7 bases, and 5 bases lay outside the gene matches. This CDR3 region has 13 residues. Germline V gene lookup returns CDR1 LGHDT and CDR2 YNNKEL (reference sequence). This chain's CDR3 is CASNRGQDTEAFF. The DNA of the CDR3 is TGTGCCAGCAATAGGGGGCAAGACACTGAAGCTTTCTTT.

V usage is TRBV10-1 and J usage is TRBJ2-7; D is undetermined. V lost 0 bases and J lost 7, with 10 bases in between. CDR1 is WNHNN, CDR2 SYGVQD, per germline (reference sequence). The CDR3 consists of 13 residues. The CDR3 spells CASSESEVSEQYF. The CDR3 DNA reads TGCGCCAGCAGTGAGTCTGAAGTTAGTGAGCAGTACTTC.

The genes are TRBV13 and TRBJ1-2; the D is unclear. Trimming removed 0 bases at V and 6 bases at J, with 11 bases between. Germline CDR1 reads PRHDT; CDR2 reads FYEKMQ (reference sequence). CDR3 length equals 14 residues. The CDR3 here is CASSLGRGSHGYTF. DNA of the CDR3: TGTGCCAGCAGCTTAGGCCGAGGAAGTCATGGCTACACCTTC.

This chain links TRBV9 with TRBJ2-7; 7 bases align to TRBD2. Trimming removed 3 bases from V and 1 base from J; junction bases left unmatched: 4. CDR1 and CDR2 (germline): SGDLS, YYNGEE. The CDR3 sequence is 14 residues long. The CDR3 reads CASSERLASYEQYF. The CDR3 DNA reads TGTGCCAGCAGCGAAAGACTAGCTTCCTACGAGCAGTACTTC.

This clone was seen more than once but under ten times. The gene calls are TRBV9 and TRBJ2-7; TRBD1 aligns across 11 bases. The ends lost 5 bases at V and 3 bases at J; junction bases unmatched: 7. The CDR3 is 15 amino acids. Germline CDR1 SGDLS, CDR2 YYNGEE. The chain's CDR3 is CASSRGGQGVYEQYF. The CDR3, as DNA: TGTGCCAGCAGTCGCGGGGGACAGGGGGTCTACGAGCAGTACTTC.

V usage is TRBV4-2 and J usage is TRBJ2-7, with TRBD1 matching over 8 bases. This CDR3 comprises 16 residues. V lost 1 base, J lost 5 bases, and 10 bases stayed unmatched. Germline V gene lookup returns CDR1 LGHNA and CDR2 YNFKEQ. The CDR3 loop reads CASSQAWTGNRDEQYF. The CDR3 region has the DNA TGTGCCAGCAGCCAAGCCTGGACAGGGAATAGAGACGAGCAGTACTTC.

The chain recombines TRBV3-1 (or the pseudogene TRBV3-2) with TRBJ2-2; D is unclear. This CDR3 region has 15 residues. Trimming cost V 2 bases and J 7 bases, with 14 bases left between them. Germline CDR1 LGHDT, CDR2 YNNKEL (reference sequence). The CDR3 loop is CASSQLDSMGGELFF. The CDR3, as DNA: TGTGCCAGCAGCCAACTCGACTCCATGGGCGGGGAGCTGTTTTTT.

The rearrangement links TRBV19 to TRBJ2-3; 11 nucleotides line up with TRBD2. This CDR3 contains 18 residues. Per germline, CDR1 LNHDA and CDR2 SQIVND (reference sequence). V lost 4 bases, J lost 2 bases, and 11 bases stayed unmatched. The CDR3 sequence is CASSKSLPSGGPTDTQYF. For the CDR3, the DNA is TGTGCCAGTAGTAAGTCCCTACCTAGCGGGGGGCCCACAGATACGCAGTATTTT.

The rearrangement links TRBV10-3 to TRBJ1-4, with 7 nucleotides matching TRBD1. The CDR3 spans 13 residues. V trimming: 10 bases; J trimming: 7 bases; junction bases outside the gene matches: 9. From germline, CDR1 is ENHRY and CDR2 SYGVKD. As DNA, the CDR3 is TGTGCCACGAGACAGGGACTGAGTGAAAAACTGTTTTTT. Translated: CATRQGLSEKLFF.

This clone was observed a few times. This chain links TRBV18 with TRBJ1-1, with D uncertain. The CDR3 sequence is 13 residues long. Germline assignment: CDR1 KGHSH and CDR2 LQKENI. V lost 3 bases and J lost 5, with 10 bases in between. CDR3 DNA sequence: TGTGCCAGCTCACCTCTAGGTTTGACTGAAGCTTTCTTT. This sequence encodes CASSPLGLTEAFF.

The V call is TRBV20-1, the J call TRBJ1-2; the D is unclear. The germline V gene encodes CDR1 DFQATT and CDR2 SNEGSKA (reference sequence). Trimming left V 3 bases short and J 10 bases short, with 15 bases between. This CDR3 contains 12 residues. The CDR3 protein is CSASWQALIYTF. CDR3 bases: TGCAGTGCTAGTTGGCAGGCCCTCATCTACACCTTC.

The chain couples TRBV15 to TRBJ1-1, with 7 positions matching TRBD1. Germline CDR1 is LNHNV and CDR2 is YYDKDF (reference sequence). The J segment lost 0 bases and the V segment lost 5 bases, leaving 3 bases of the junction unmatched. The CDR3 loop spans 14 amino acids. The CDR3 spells CATSEDRLNTEAFF. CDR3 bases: TGTGCCACCAGCGAGGACAGGCTGAACACTGAAGCTTTCTTT.

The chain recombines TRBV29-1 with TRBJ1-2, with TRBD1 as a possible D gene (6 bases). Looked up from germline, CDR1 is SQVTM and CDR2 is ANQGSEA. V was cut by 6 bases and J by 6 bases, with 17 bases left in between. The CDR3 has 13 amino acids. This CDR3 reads CSVDTRDTDGYTF. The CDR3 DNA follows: TGCAGCGTCGATACCCGGGACACGGATGGCTACACCTTC.

This CDR3 reads CASRVGQEIEGYTF. The CDR3 DNA is TGTGCCAGCAGGGTGGGACAGGAGATTGAGGGCTACACCTTC. The chain employs TRBV28 and TRBJ1-2, with 8 bases aligning to TRBD1. Trimming cost V 6 bases and J 8 bases; bases outside gene matches: 11. This CDR3 spans 14 amino acids. CDR1 is MDHEN and CDR2 is SYDVKM in the germline V gene.

CDR3 DNA sequence: TGTGCCAGCAGTTTGGGACAGGCTCTCACAGATACGCAGTATTTT. This sequence encodes CASSLGQALTDTQYF. The chain joins TRBV28 to TRBJ2-3; TRBD1 aligns across 8 bases. V shed 3 bases, J shed 2 bases, and the junction held 4 bases outside the gene matches. The CDR3 length is 15 residues. Germline values: CDR1 MDHEN, CDR2 SYDVKM. The complete variable domain, with remaining parts taken from reference TRBV28 and TRBJ2-3, reads DVKVTQSSRYLVKRTGEKVFLECVQDMDHENMFWYRQDPGLGLRLIYFSYDVKMKEKGDIPEGYSVSREKKERFSLILESASTNQTSMYLCASSLGQALTDTQYFGPGTRLTVL.